Shown below are 10 T cell receptor beta chains from a single sample sequenced in a study of response to subunit inactivated influenza vaccine. In TCRdb, the RT-PCR reads were re-called with MiXCR into one record per CDR3 protein. This table has roughly 520,000 distinct CDR3 sequences, 25% appearing once. Sample: CD4+ T cells sorted from PBMCs, taken 5 days after vaccination. Source of these receptors: a man aged 50 or older who received an inactivated influenza vaccine.

The chain combines TRBV12-3 or TRBV12-4 with TRBJ2-5, with TRBD1 matching 8 bases. The CDR3 length is 16 residues. The V and J ends lost 7 bases and 5 bases, in that order; junction bases with no gene match: 15. DNA for the CDR3: TGTGCCAGCAACCGACAGGGGCGCGGCCCCTCGGAGACCCAGTACTTC. Its translation: CASNRQGRGPSETQYF.

This clonotype occurred a few times. The chain uses TRBV20-1 and TRBJ2-5; TRBD2 might be the D (6 bases). There are 11 residues in the CDR3. The V gene lost 6 bases and the J gene lost 4 bases, with 9 bases spanning the gap. CDR1 is DFQATT, CDR2 SNEGSKA, per germline (reference sequence). This CDR3 is CSAGRRETQYF. Here the CDR3 DNA reads TGCAGTGCAGGGAGGAGAGAGACCCAGTACTTC.

This clonotype was seen only a few times. The V gene is TRBV20-1, the J gene TRBJ2-1; 7 bases match TRBD2. V dropped 5 bases and J dropped 9; count of bases not matched to a gene: 16. CDR1 and CDR2 from the germline V gene are DFQATT and SNEGSKA (reference sequence). The CDR3 extends over 15 amino acids. The CDR3 nucleotides are TGCAGTGCTCAAGACGCCGGGACTACAATTCTTGAGCAGTTCTTC. As protein: CSAQDAGTTILEQFF.

This clonotype was seen a few times. The chain combines TRBV6-6 with TRBJ2-3; D ambiguous. The ends were cut back, 1 base at V and 1 base at J, with 3 bases in the middle. CDR3 length equals 13 residues. CDR1 MNHNY and CDR2 SVGAGI come from the germline V gene (reference sequence). This CDR3 reads CASSYLRTDTQYF. CDR3 in DNA: TGTGCCAGCAGTTACTTGCGCACAGATACGCAGTATTTT.

The gene calls are TRBV20-1 and TRBJ2-7, with 13 bases aligning to TRBD2. With 1 base clipped from V and 0 bases from J, the junction kept 0 bases outside the gene matches. The CDR3 is 15 amino acids. Germline CDR1 and CDR2: DFQATT and SNEGSKA (reference sequence). The CDR3: CSARGTSGSSYEQYF. The CDR3 DNA reads TGCAGTGCTAGAGGGACTAGCGGGAGCTCCTACGAGCAGTACTTC.

The rearrangement joins TRBV20-1 to TRBJ2-7; maybe TRBD1 (6 bases). V lost 3 bases and J lost 0, with 15 bases in between. The CDR3 consists of 15 residues. Germline V CDR1 and CDR2: DFQATT, SNEGSKA (reference sequence). Here the CDR3 DNA reads TGCAGTGCTAGCAGGGGAGAGGTTTACTCCTACGAGCAGTACTTC. This codes for CSASRGEVYSYEQYF.

This clonotype came up a few times. CDR3 sequence (DNA): TGTGCCAGCAGCTCAGTGAACACCGGGGAGCTGTTTTTT. This encodes CASSSVNTGELFF. The rearrangement uses TRBV7-2 and TRBJ2-2; no reliable D call. V shed 4 bases and J shed 1 base, with 4 bases lying between them. The CDR3 loop spans 13 amino acids. CDR1 and CDR2 from the germline V gene are SGHTA and FQGNSA.

CDR3 loop: CASSYRGAYEQYF. CDR3 nucleotide sequence: TGTGCCAGCAGCTACAGGGGAGCCTACGAGCAGTACTTC. The chain employs TRBV12-3 or TRBV12-4 and TRBJ2-7; 7 nucleotides align to TRBD1. With V trimmed by 6 bases and J by 2 bases, 4 bases remained unmatched. The CDR3 totals 13 residues.

This clonotype was observed many times. The chain links TRBV12-3 or TRBV12-4 to TRBJ2-2; D possibly corresponds to TRBD1 (5 bases). Trimming took off 7 bases at V and 6 bases at J, with 12 bases between the two ends. The CDR3 is 13 residues long. As DNA, the CDR3 is TGTGCCAGCACCTCCGCCAGGGCCGGGGAGCTGTTTTTT. This translates into CASTSARAGELFF.

This clonotype turned up a few times. The chain joins TRBV11-2 to TRBJ2-3, with 9 bases aligning to TRBD2. This CDR3 contains 17 residues. Looked up from germline, CDR1 is SGHAT and CDR2 is FQNNGV. V lost 1 base, J lost 2 bases, and 7 bases stayed unmatched. The CDR3 reads CASSLGLLAGNTDTQYF. The CDR3 DNA follows: TGTGCCAGCAGCTTAGGCCTTCTAGCGGGGAACACAGATACGCAGTATTTT.